These T cell receptor beta chains were read from a single sample in a study of T cell responses to AZD1222 COVID-19 vaccine. Sequencing used immunoSEQ multiplex PCR; TCRdb keeps in-frame clones, though not all of them. This table holds 100,000 or so clones, approximately 90% found once. Sequenced material: peripheral blood, taken on day 0 of AZD1222 vaccination. These receptors all come from an adult in good health. Both conserved end residues are part of each CDR3. A D gene is named only where the DNA matches it firmly. Clone size, where shown, is once, few, many, or a class for clones that have expanded.

d_call | clone_size | j_call | v_call | cdr3_aa | cdr3_nt
TRBD2 | few | TRBJ2-3 | TRBV9 | CASSVQPGTSGRGGTQYF | TGTGCCAGCAGCGTACAACCCGGGACTAGCGGGAGGGGGGGTACGCAGTATTTT
TRBD2 | - | TRBJ2-1 | TRBV24-1 | CATSSGGTNFNEQFF | TGTGCCACCAGTTCGGGGGGGACTAATTTCAATGAGCAGTTCTTC
- | medium-sized | TRBJ2-1 | TRBV6-1 | CASSELDENNEQFF | TGTGCCAGCAGTGAATTGGACGAAAACAATGAGCAGTTCTTC
- | - | TRBJ1-1 | TRBV3-1/TRBV3-2 | CASSQVTGRRTEAFF | TGTGCCAGCAGCCAAGTTACAGGGAGGAGGACTGAAGCTTTCTTT
- | - | TRBJ2-5 | TRBV15 | CATSSGHADQTQYF | TGTGCCACCAGCAGCGGACACGCCGATCAGACCCAGTACTTC
- | - | TRBJ1-6 | TRBV30 | CAWSVLVGNSPLHF | TGTGCCTGGAGTGTACTGGTAGGGAATTCACCCCTCCACTTT
TRBD1 | once | TRBJ2-2 | TRBV4-1 | CASSQEDRVTGELFF | TGCGCCAGCAGCCAAGAGGACAGGGTTACCGGGGAGCTGTTTTTT
- | once | TRBJ1-1 | TRBV15 | CATSRDNSEAFF | TGTGCCACCAGCAGAGATAATTCGGAAGCTTTCTTT
TRBD1 | - | TRBJ1-5 | TRBV19 | CASSLWTGDQPQHF | TGTGCCAGTAGTTTATGGACAGGGGATCAGCCCCAGCATTTT
- | - | TRBJ1-1 | TRBV19 | CASSIEGARNTEAFF | TGTGCCAGTAGTATAGAGGGGGCGCGGAACACTGAAGCTTTCTTT
- | - | TRBJ2-5 | TRBV5-4 | CASMWGGALGETQYF | TGTGCCAGCATGTGGGGGGGCGCATTGGGAGAGACCCAGTACTTC
- | - | TRBJ1-1 | TRBV14 | CASSQSHHTEAFF | TGTGCCAGCAGCCAGTCGCATCACACTGAAGCTTTCTTT
- | - | TRBJ1-5 | TRBV30 | CAWRLQGAQPQHF | TGTGCCTGGAGGCTACAGGGAGCTCAGCCCCAGCATTTT
- | - | TRBJ1-3 | TRBV30 | CAWAPRRGPGNTIYF | TGTGCCTGGGCCCCCCGCAGGGGTCCTGGAAACACCATATATTTT
- | - | TRBJ2-2 | TRBV27 | CASRGVGNTGELFF | TGTGCCAGCAGGGGAGTGGGGAACACCGGGGAGCTGTTTTTT
TRBD2 | - | TRBJ2-3 | TRBV19 | CASSTLGLAPDTQYF | TGTGCCAGTAGTACCCTCGGACTAGCCCCAGATACGCAGTATTTT
- | once | TRBJ1-1 | TRBV18 | CASSPQAGLEAFF | TGTGCCAGCTCACCACAAGCAGGACTTGAAGCTTTCTTT
TRBD1 | - | TRBJ2-2 | TRBV18 | CASSPLTGRNTGELFF | TGTGCCAGCTCACCGCTGACAGGGAGGAACACCGGGGAGCTGTTTTTT
TRBD1 | - | TRBJ1-1 | TRBV6-5 | CASSYLRAGGTEAFF | TGTGCCAGCAGTTATCTTCGGGCAGGGGGCACTGAAGCTTTCTTT
- | - | TRBJ1-6 | TRBV4-1 | CASSRGSSSYNSPLHF | TGCGCCAGCAGTCGGGGCAGCAGCTCCTATAATTCACCCCTCCACTTT
- | once | TRBJ1-1 | TRBV6-2/TRBV6-3 | CASSRLQQENTEAFF | TGTGCCAGCAGTCGACTCCAACAGGAGAACACTGAAGCTTTCTTT
TRBD2 | once | TRBJ2-3 | TRBV18 | CASSPAAGELAGGRTDTQYF | TGTGCCAGCTCACCCGCGGCAGGCGAGCTAGCGGGAGGCCGCACAGATACGCAGTATTTT
TRBD2 | - | TRBJ2-2 | TRBV29-1 | CSVEDRPDYAGVPGELFF | TGCAGCGTTGAAGATCGGCCGGATTACGCGGGAGTGCCCGGGGAGCTGTTTTTT
TRBD1 | - | TRBJ1-5 | TRBV6-5 | CASSSSSGGVHQPQHF | TGTGCCAGCAGTTCCTCCTCAGGGGGCGTCCACCAGCCCCAGCATTTT
- | - | TRBJ1-4 | TRBV6-5 | CASSSIREDGNEKLFF | TGTGCCAGCAGTTCCATACGGGAGGATGGTAATGAAAAACTGTTTTTT
TRBD2 | once | TRBJ2-1 | TRBV9 | CASSVDAGGWDPEQFF | TGTGCCAGCAGCGTAGACGCGGGAGGGTGGGACCCTGAGCAGTTCTTC
TRBD2 | - | TRBJ2-3 | TRBV4-1 | CASSRSGTSVLSTDTQYF | TGCGCCAGCAGCCGCTCCGGGACTAGCGTCCTGAGCACAGATACGCAGTATTTT
- | - | TRBJ2-2 | TRBV9 | CASSDPTRNIGELFF | TGTGCCAGCAGCGACCCGACTAGAAATATCGGGGAGCTGTTTTTT
- | - | TRBJ2-3 | TRBV3-1/TRBV3-2 | CASSQDRGRTDTQYF | TGTGCCAGCAGCCAAGACCGTGGTAGAACAGATACGCAGTATTTT
- | - | TRBJ1-1 | TRBV5-4 | CASSLRREWSTEAFF | TGTGCCAGCAGCTTGCGAAGGGAATGGAGCACTGAAGCTTTCTTT
- | - | TRBJ2-3 | TRBV7-2 | CASRTTSTDTQYF | TGTGCCAGCAGAACCACCAGCACAGATACGCAGTATTTT
- | few | TRBJ1-1 | TRBV30 | CAWRVSQNTEAFF | TGTGCCTGGAGGGTGTCCCAAAACACTGAAGCTTTCTTT
- | - | TRBJ2-1 | TRBV7-2 | CASSQEPPNNEQFF | TGTGCCAGCAGCCAGGAGCCACCGAACAATGAGCAGTTCTTC
- | - | TRBJ1-1 | TRBV5-1 | CASSLRQGGIFLNTEAFF | TGTGCCAGCAGCTTGCGGCAGGGTGGGATTTTCCTGAACACTGAAGCTTTCTTT
TRBD2 | - | TRBJ2-3 | TRBV19 | CASSRREGDTQYF | TGTGCCAGTAGTAGGAGGGAGGGAGATACGCAGTATTTT
TRBD1 | - | TRBJ1-1 | TRBV5-4 | CASSSGAPGQGATEAFF | TGTGCCAGCAGCTCCGGTGCACCCGGACAGGGCGCCACTGAAGCTTTCTTT
- | - | TRBJ2-1 | TRBV4-1 | CASSLDPSWLAEDEQFF | TGCGCCAGCAGCCTAGATCCTAGTTGGCTAGCAGAGGATGAGCAGTTCTTC
- | - | TRBJ2-1 | TRBV7-9 | CASSLGGDEQFF | TGTGCCAGCAGCTTAGGGGGCGATGAGCAGTTCTTC
- | - | TRBJ1-1 | TRBV6-2/TRBV6-3 | CASSPVNTEAFF | TGTGCCAGCAGCCCCGTGAACACTGAAGCTTTCTTT
TRBD1 | - | TRBJ2-3 | TRBV5-1 | CASSLSGQGPTDTQYF | TGCGCCAGCAGCTTGTCCGGACAGGGACCTACAGATACGCAGTATTTT
TRBD2 | once | TRBJ2-2 | TRBV2 | CASGWLAGATNTGELFF | TGTGCCAGCGGGTGGCTAGCGGGAGCTACGAACACCGGGGAGCTGTTTTTT
- | - | TRBJ1-5 | TRBV27 | CASSSSGGQPQHF | TGTGCCAGCAGTTCCTCTGGGGGCCAGCCCCAGCATTTT
TRBD1 | - | TRBJ1-1 | TRBV19 | CASISPGGRSEAFF | TGTGCCAGTATCTCACCAGGGGGCAGGTCTGAAGCTTTCTTT
- | - | TRBJ2-1 | TRBV7-9 | CASSPTVQGSYNEQFF | TGTGCCAGCAGCCCCACGGTACAAGGCTCCTACAATGAGCAGTTCTTC
- | - | TRBJ2-2 | TRBV10-3 | CAISARSLNTGELFF | TGTGCCATCAGTGCCAGGTCCCTAAACACCGGGGAGCTGTTTTTT